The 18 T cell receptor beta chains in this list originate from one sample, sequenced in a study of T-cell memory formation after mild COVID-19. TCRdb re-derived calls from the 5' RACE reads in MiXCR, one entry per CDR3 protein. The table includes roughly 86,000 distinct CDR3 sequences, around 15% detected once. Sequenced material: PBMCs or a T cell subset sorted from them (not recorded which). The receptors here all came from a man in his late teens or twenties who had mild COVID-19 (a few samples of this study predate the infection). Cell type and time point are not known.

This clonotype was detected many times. DNA of the CDR3: TGCAGTGCTAGAGGTCTAGCGGGGGAGTACGAGCAGTACTTC. It yields the protein CSARGLAGEYEQYF. J is TRBJ2-7 and V is TRBV20-1, with TRBD2 matching 10 bases. The CDR3 consists of 14 residues. Germline V CDR1 and CDR2: DFQATT, SNEGSKA (reference sequence). With 1 base clipped from V and 4 bases from J, the junction kept 4 bases outside the gene matches.

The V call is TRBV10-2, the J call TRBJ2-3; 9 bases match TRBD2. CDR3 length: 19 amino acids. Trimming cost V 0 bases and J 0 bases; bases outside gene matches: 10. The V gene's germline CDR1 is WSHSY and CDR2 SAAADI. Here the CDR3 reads CASSESLSSGGPSTDTQYF. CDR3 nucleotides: TGCGCCAGCAGTGAGTCCCTGAGTAGCGGGGGACCTAGCACAGATACGCAGTATTTT.

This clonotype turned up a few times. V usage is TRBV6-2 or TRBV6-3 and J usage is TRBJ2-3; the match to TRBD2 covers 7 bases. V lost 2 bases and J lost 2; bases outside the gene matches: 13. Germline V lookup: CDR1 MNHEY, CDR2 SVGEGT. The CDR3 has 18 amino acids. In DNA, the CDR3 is TGTGCCAGCAGTTACGTGCCGGGGGGTCATCGGGACACAGATACGCAGTATTTT. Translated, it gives CASSYVPGGHRDTDTQYF.

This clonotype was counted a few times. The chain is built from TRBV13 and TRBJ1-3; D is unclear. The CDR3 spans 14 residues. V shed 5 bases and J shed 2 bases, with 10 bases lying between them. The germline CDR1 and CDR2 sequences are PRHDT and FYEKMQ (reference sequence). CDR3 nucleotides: TGTGCCAGCAGCCCGATTAGTCCTGGAAACACCATATATTTT. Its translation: CASSPISPGNTIYF.

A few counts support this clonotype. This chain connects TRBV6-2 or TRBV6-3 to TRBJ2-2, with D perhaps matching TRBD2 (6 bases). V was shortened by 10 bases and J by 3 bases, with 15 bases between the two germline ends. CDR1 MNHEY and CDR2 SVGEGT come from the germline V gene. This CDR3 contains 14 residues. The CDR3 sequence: CATGGEGYTGELFF. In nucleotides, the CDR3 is TGTGCCACCGGAGGGGAAGGGTACACCGGGGAGCTGTTTTTT.

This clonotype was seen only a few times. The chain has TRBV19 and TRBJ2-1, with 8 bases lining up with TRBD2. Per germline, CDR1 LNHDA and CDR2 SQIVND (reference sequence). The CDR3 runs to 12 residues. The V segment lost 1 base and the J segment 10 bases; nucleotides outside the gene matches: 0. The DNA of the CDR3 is TGTGCCAGTAGTATAGGGACTAGCGAGCAGTTCTTC. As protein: CASSIGTSEQFF.

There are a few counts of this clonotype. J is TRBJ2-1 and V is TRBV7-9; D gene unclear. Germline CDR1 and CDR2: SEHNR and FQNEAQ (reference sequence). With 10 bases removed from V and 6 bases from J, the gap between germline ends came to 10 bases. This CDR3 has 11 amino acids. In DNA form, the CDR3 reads TGTGCCATTGAAGGTATCAATGAGCAGTTCTTC. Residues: CAIEGINEQFF.

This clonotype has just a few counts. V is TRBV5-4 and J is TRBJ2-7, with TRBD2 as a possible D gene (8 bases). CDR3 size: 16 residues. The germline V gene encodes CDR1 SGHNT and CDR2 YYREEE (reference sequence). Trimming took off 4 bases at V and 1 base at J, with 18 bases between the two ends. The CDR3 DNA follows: TGTGCCAGCAGCCCGGCGGGGGGACAGCCTTCCTACGAGCAGTACTTC. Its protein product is CASSPAGGQPSYEQYF.

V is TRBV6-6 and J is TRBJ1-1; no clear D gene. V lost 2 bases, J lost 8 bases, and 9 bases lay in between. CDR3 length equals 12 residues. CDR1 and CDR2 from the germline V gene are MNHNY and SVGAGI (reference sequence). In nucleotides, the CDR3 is TGTGCCAGCAGTTACGTGGGGTTCGAAGCTTTCTTT. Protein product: CASSYVGFEAFF.

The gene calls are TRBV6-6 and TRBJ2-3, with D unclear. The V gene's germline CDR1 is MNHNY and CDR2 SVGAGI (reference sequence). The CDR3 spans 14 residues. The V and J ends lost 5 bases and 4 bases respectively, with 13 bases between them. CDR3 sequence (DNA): TGTGCCAGCAGTCAGGCCCAGGTGGCAGATACGCAGTATTTT. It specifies CASSQAQVADTQYF.

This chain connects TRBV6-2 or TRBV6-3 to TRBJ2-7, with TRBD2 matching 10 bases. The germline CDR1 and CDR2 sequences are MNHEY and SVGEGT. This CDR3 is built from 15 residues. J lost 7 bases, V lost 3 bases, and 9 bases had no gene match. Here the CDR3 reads CASSYRASGGYEQYF. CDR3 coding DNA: TGTGCCAGCAGTTATCGGGCTAGCGGGGGCTATGAGCAGTACTTC.

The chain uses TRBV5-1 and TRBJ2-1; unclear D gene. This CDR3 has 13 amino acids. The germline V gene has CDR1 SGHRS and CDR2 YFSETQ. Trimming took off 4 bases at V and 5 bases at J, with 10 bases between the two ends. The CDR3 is CASSHRTDNEQFF. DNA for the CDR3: TGCGCCAGCAGCCATCGGACCGACAATGAGCAGTTCTTC.

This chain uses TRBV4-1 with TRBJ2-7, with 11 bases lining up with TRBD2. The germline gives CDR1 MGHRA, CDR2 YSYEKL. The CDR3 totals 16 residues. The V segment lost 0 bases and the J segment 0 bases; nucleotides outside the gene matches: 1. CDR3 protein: CASSQETSGDSYEQYF. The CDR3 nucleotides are TGCGCCAGCAGCCAAGAGACTAGCGGGGACTCCTACGAGCAGTACTTC.

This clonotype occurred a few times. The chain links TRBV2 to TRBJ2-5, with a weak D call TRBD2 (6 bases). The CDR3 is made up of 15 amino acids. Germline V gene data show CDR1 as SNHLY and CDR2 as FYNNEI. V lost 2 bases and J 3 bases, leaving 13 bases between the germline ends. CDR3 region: CASSEPRAGKETQYF. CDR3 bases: TGTGCCAGCAGTGAACCCCGAGCGGGCAAAGAGACCCAGTACTTC. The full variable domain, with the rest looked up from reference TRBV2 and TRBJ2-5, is EPEVTQTPSHQVTQMGQEVILRCVPISNHLYFYWYRQILGQKVEFLVSFYNNEISEKSEIFDDQFSVERPDGSNFTLKIRSTKLEDSAMYFCASSEPRAGKETQYFGPGTRLLVL.

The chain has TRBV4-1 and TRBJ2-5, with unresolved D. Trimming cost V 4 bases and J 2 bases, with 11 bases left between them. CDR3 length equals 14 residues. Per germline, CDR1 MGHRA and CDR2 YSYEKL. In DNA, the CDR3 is TGCGCCAGCAGCCCCGAGTGGGAACAAGAGACCCAGTACTTC. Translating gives CASSPEWEQETQYF.

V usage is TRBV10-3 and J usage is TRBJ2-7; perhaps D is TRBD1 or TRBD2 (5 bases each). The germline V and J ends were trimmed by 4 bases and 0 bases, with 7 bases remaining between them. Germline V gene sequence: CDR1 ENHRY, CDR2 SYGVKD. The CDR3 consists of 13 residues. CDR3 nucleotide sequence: TGTGCCATCAGTGCAGGGACCTCCTACGAGCAGTACTTC. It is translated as CAISAGTSYEQYF.

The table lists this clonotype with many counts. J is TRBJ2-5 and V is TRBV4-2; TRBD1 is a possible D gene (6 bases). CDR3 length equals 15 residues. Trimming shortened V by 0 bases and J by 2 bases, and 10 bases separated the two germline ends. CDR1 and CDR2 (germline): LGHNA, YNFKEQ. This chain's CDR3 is CASSQERGWQETQYF. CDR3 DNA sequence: TGTGCCAGCAGCCAAGAGAGGGGGTGGCAAGAGACCCAGTACTTC.

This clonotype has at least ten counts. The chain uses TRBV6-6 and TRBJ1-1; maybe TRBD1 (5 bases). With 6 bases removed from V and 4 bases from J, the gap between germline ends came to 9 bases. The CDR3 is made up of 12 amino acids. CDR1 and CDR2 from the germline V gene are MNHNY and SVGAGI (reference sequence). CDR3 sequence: CASRPGGTEAFF. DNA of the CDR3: TGTGCCAGCAGGCCGGGGGGCACTGAAGCTTTCTTT.